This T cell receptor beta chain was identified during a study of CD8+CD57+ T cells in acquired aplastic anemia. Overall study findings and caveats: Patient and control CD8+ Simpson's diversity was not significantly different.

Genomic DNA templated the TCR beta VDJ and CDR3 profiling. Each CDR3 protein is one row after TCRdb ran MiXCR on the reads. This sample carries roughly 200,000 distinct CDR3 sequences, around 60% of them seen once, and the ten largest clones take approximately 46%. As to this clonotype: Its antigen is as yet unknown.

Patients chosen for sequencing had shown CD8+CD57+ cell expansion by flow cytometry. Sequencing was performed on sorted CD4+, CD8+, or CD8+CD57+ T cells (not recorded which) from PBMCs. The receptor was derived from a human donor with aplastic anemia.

CDR3 residues: CASSQEVGGTQYF. In nucleotides, the CDR3 is TGTGCCAGCAGCCAAGAAGTCGGGGGGACCCAGTACTTC. V and J are TRBV4-2 and TRBJ2-5, with D possibly being TRBD2 (6 bases). Between the trimmed V and J ends, which lost 0 bases and 7 bases, there was a span of 9 bases. Germline V gives CDR1 LGHNA, CDR2 YNFKEQ. This CDR3 comprises 13 residues.